This TCR beta chain stems from a study of T cells in Graves' hyperthyroidism and ophthalmopathy. The CDR3 extends over 15 amino acids. Unmatched junction bases numbered 8, after V lost 6 bases and J lost 6 bases. Amplification of TCR beta CDR3 regions used RNA as the template. Initially, a first-round RT-PCR of the TCR CDR3 employed the HTBI primer set. TCRdb ran MiXCR on the multiplex PCR reads and lists one entry per CDR3 protein. Here the sample spans 450,000 to 700,000 distinct CDR3 sequences, 46% being singletons. In its sample, this clonotype was seen many times. The chain combines TRBV12-3 or TRBV12-4 with TRBJ2-7, with 13 bases fitting TRBD2. This sequence originates from a woman younger than 35 with Graves' hyperthyroidism. The sequenced sample consisted of peripheral blood or thyroid tissue (not recorded which). The CDR3 loop reads CASSPGTSGTTEQYF. The DNA for the CDR3 is TGTGCCAGCAGCCCCGGGACTAGCGGGACAACCGAGCAGTACTTC.